This TCR beta chain was identified during a study of TIL therapy for anti-PD-1-resistant metastatic lung cancer. Whole-study context: A few tumors were EGFR-mutant and two were ALK-rearranged.

The CDR3 extends over 14 amino acids. Sample time point: pre-treatment sample, taken before nivolumab and TIL therapy. The tumor samples were excised metastases, mostly pleural nodules or supraclavicular lymph nodes. Progressing patients received lymphodepletion, expanded TIL infusion and IL-2. Patients were adults with stage 4 NSCLC. This was the immunoSEQ v3 assay. Each library reached 1.5 million to 2.5 million read pairs, or 5-6 million at deep level. The data were produced by immunoSEQ multiplex PCR, yet TCRdb's version contains in-frame clones alone and is incomplete. The profile shows about 100,000 clones, under 70% of them singletons.

The sequence derives from a person aged 25 to 80 with non-small cell lung cancer. The genes are TRBV21-1 and TRBJ2-7. TRBV21-1 is noted as a pseudogene. This specimen was tumor tissue, taken at baseline. Here the CDR3 DNA reads TGTGCCAGCATGATCCCGGCGACGGCCTACGAGCAGTACTTC. Protein: CASMIPATAYEQYF.